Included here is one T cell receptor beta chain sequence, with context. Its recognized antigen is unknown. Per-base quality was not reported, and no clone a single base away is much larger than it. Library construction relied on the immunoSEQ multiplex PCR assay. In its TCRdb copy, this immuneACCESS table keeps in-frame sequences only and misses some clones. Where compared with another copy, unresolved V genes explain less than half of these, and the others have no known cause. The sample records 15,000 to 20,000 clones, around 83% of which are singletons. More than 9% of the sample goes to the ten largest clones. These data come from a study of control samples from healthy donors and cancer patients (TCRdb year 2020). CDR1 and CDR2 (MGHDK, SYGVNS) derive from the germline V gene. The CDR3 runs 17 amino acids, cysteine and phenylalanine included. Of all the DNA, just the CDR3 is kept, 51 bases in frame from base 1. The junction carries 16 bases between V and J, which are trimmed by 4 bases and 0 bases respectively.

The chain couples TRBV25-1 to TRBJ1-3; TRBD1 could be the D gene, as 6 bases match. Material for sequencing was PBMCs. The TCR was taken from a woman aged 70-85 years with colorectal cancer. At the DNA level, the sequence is TGTGCCAGCAGTGGGCCTCCAGGGGATCGCTCTGGAAACACCATATATTTT. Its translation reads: CASSGPPGDRSGNTIYF.